The source of this T cell receptor (beta chain) is a study of blood T cell repertoires in COVID-19. The data were produced by immunoSEQ multiplex PCR, yet TCRdb's version contains in-frame clones alone and is incomplete. The sample holds some 240,000 clones, around 86% seen once. This clonotype was sampled from a woman between 65 and 79 years old with COVID-19, enrolled during active disease. The sequencing sample was made of peripheral blood.

DNA of the CDR3: TGTGCCAGCAGTGACCAGCCCAAGGGGGGGACAGATACGCAGTATTTT. Protein sequence: CASSDQPKGGTDTQYF. The chain employs TRBV6-4 and TRBJ2-3; D may be TRBD2 (7 bases). The CDR3 is 16 residues long. V was trimmed by 2 bases and J by 3 bases, leaving 15 bases between them. Germline lookup yields CDR1 MRHNA and CDR2 SNTAGT.